This T cell receptor beta chain was identified during a study of CD8+CD57+ T cells in acquired aplastic anemia. Study-wide background: Sorted cells (CD4+ and CD8+) yielded DNA amounts that averaged approximately 3.2 ug. Findings and limits, study-wide: Significance was not reached for CD8+ Simpson's diversity between patients and controls.

Genomic DNA constituted the template upon which TCR beta VDJ and CDR3 profiling was performed. TCRdb processed the reads anew with MiXCR; each CDR3 protein has one entry. The sample comprises under 200,000 distinct CDR3 sequences, about 45% of which are singletons, and approximately 3% rests with the top ten. V was shortened by 0 bases and J by 3 bases, with 12 bases between the two germline ends. Per the germline V gene, CDR1 is SGHVS and CDR2 is FQNEAQ. The CDR3 sequence is 15 residues long. The authors sequenced patients whose flow cytometry had shown CD8+CD57+ cell expansion. All participating patients were living with severe acquired aplastic anemia. There was no therapy given to any patient before the blood sampling took place. As regards this clonotype: Its target is unknown.

This TCR was sampled from a human donor with aplastic anemia. Sequencing was carried out using sorted CD4+, CD8+, or CD8+CD57+ T cells (not recorded which) from PBMCs. The rearrangement uses TRBV7-8 and TRBJ2-7; D is unclear. CDR3 amino acids: CASSLALSGYYEQYF. The CDR3 region has the DNA TGTGCCAGCAGCTTAGCGCTTTCAGGCTACTACGAGCAGTACTTC. Filled out from reference TRBV7-8 and TRBJ2-7, the complete variable domain reads GAGVSQSPRYKVAKRGQDVALRCDPISGHVSLFWYQQALGQGPEFLTYFQNEAQLDKSGLPSDRFFAERPEGSVSTLKIQRTQQEDSAVYLCASSLALSGYYEQYFGPGTRLTVT.